The rows below give T cell receptor beta chains drawn from one sample of a study of T cell responses to AZD1222 COVID-19 vaccine. Sequencing was performed with immunoSEQ multiplex PCR; in TCRdb, only in-frame clones are kept and a portion is missing. This sample carries 90,000 to 130,000 clones, about four fifths of them seen once, and the ten largest clones take roughly 4.8%. This material consisted of peripheral blood, taken on day 0 of AZD1222 vaccination. The source of these receptors is an adult in good health. CDR3s include the opening cysteine and the closing phenylalanine or tryptophan. A D gene is named only where the DNA matches it firmly. Clone size, where shown, is once, few, many, or a class for clones that have expanded.

clone_size	j_call	v_call	d_call	cdr3_nt	cdr3_aa
-	TRBJ2-3	TRBV18	-	TGTGCCAGCTCAAAGGGGCTAGAGGATACGCAGTATTTT	CASSKGLEDTQYF
-	TRBJ2-2	TRBV28	-	TGTGCCACCTTCGAGGGCTCCGGGGAGCTGTTTTTT	CATFEGSGELFF
-	TRBJ2-1	TRBV5-1	-	TGCGCCAGCAGCTCACGACTCACGGCGGGGAATGAGCAGTTCTTC	CASSSRLTAGNEQFF
-	TRBJ1-2	TRBV6-5	-	TGTGCCAGCAGACTCGGGGGACTCTATGGCTACACCTTC	CASRLGGLYGYTF
few	TRBJ1-2	TRBV6-5	-	TGTGCCAGCAGCAGCCCAGGGATATTTTGGGGCTACACCTTC	CASSSPGIFWGYTF
-	TRBJ2-1	TRBV5-4	-	TGTGCCAGCAGTAATCCCCTCCGGACTAACAATGAGCAGTTCTTC	CASSNPLRTNNEQFF
-	TRBJ2-7	TRBV7-2	-	TGTGCCAGCAGCTTAGCTTTACTTCCGCCTCATTCCGAGCAGTACTTC	CASSLALLPPHSEQYF
once	TRBJ2-5	TRBV5-4	-	TGTGCCAGCAGCTTGAGTCTTAATCGGCCAAAAGGAGAGACCCAGTACTTC	CASSLSLNRPKGETQYF
-	TRBJ1-6	TRBV9	-	TGTGCCAGCAGCGTATCCGGGTGGGGATCACCCCTCCACTTT	CASSVSGWGSPLHF
-	TRBJ2-1	TRBV6-4	-	TGTGCCAGCAACCTGGTTGAGCAGTTCTTC	CASNLVEQFF
few	TRBJ1-6	TRBV12-3/TRBV12-4	-	TGTGCCAGCAGTTCCATTTATAATTCACCCCTCCACTTT	CASSSIYNSPLHF
few	TRBJ2-7	TRBV29-1	-	TGCAGCGTGCAGGGGTTCTGGGAGCAGTACTTC	CSVQGFWEQYF
few	TRBJ1-2	TRBV28	-	TGTGCCAGCAGTCTGGCTGTTAACTATGGCTACACCTTC	CASSLAVNYGYTF
few	TRBJ1-5	TRBV19	-	TGTGCCAGTAGTACAGACAGAACGATTAGCAATCAGCCCCAGCATTTT	CASSTDRTISNQPQHF
-	TRBJ1-2	TRBV18	-	TGTGCCAGCTCACCGGCGAGGCAGCAGAACTATGGCTACACCTTC	CASSPARQQNYGYTF
-	TRBJ2-7	TRBV27	TRBD1	TGTGCCAGCAAGAGTTCAGGGACAGGGGGCCGGTACGAGCAGTACTTC	CASKSSGTGGRYEQYF
-	TRBJ2-1	TRBV6-5	-	TGTGCCAGCGCTCTTGGGGGGAATGAGCAGTTCTTC	CASALGGNEQFF
-	TRBJ2-1	TRBV2	-	TGTGCCAGCAGGGACCGATACAATGAGCAGTTCTTC	CASRDRYNEQFF
once	TRBJ1-2	TRBV6-2/TRBV6-3	-	TGTGCCAGCAGTTACTACACAGGATCGAAGAGCTACACCTTC	CASSYYTGSKSYTF
-	TRBJ2-6	TRBV10-2	TRBD1	TGCGCCAGCAGTGACCACAGGGGGTCTGGGGCCAACGTCCTGACTTTC	CASSDHRGSGANVLTF
once	TRBJ2-7	TRBV5-1	-	TGCGCCAGCAGCTTGGAAGGCAGGGTGTCCTACGAGCAGTACTTC	CASSLEGRVSYEQYF
-	TRBJ1-2	TRBV29-1	TRBD1	TGCAGCGTTGAGGTTTTTGGAGGGACAGTAGCTAACTATGGCTACACCTTC	CSVEVFGGTVANYGYTF
-	TRBJ1-5	TRBV2	TRBD1	TGTGCCAGCAGAAAGACAGGGGCCCCTCAGCCCCAGCATTTT	CASRKTGAPQPQHF
-	TRBJ1-5	TRBV19	TRBD1	TGTGCCAGTAGTATTCGTTTAGGTCAGGGGGCCTACCTGAGGCCCCAGCATTTT	CASSIRLGQGAYLRPQHF
few	TRBJ1-1	TRBV28	-	TGTGCCAGCAGTTTCTTTCCTGAAGCTTTCTTT	CASSFFPEAFF
-	TRBJ2-1	TRBV6-5	-	TGTGCCAGCAGACGGGGTTGGTCAGGGAGCAATGAGCAGTTCTTC	CASRRGWSGSNEQFF
-	TRBJ1-1	TRBV27	-	TGTGCCAGCCGCGAGGCCTTCGACCGTCACACTGAAGCTTTCTTT	CASREAFDRHTEAFF
-	TRBJ2-7	TRBV3-1/TRBV3-2	-	TGTGCCAGCAGCCAAAGAGCAGGGTACTACGAGCAGTACTTC	CASSQRAGYYEQYF
once	TRBJ1-4	TRBV18	-	TGTGCCAGCTCACCATCCAGTGGTAATGAAAAACTGTTTTTT	CASSPSSGNEKLFF
-	TRBJ1-1	TRBV27	-	TGTGCCAGCACCCCTGAAGCTTTCTTT	CASTPEAFF
-	TRBJ1-1	TRBV19	TRBD1	TGTGCCAGTAGTAACGGGTTCCTCGGGACAGGGATTGAAGCTTTCTTT	CASSNGFLGTGIEAFF
-	TRBJ2-3	TRBV3-1/TRBV3-2	-	TGTGCCTGTACCCCCCTAGGGTACACAGATACGCAGTATTTT	CACTPLGYTDTQYF
-	TRBJ1-1	TRBV6-5	-	TGTGCCAGCAGTTATGAGGGGGGGGCTGAAGCTTTCTTT	CASSYEGGAEAFF
-	TRBJ2-7	TRBV19	TRBD2	TGTGCCAGTAGTCTGCGCGGGACTAGCGGGGGGGCGTACGAGCAGTACTTC	CASSLRGTSGGAYEQYF
-	TRBJ2-3	TRBV5-1	-	TGCGCCAGCAGTTGGGACTCCTACACAGATACGCAGTATTTT	CASSWDSYTDTQYF
-	TRBJ1-1	TRBV18	TRBD1	TGTGCCAGCTCACCCGCACAGGGGACAATAAACACTGAAGCTTTCTTT	CASSPAQGTINTEAFF
-	TRBJ2-2	TRBV6-2/TRBV6-3	TRBD1	TGTGCCAGCAGCCACAGGGGGCGAATCGCGAACACCGGGGAGCTGTTTTTT	CASSHRGRIANTGELFF
-	TRBJ2-7	TRBV15	TRBD2	TGTGCCACCAGCATACTAGCGGGACCGTACGAGCAGTACTTC	CATSILAGPYEQYF
few	TRBJ2-2	TRBV19	-	TGTGCCAGTAGTATCCAGGACACTAACACCGGGGAGCTGTTTTTT	CASSIQDTNTGELFF
-	TRBJ1-5	TRBV4-3	TRBD1	TGCGCCAGCAGCCAAGAGACAGGGTTGCGGCAGCCCCAGCATTTT	CASSQETGLRQPQHF
-	TRBJ2-7	TRBV15	-	TGTGCCACCAGCAGAGATGCGGACCGGCCTTACGAGCAGTACTTC	CATSRDADRPYEQYF
-	TRBJ2-5	TRBV9	-	TGTGCCAGCAGCGTAGCAAAAGGTGGAGGGGCCGAGACCCAGTACTTC	CASSVAKGGGAETQYF
-	TRBJ1-2	TRBV7-2	-	TGTGCCAGCAGCTTATACAGTAACTATGGCTACACCTTC	CASSLYSNYGYTF
-	TRBJ1-2	TRBV2	-	TGTGCCCAATCCCAGGGTAACTATGGCTACACCTTC	CAQSQGNYGYTF
-	TRBJ1-1	TRBV5-4	-	TGTGCCAGCAGCTGGCCGACCGGGGCGACAAGAGCTGAAGCTTTCTTT	CASSWPTGATRAEAFF
-	TRBJ2-6	TRBV19	TRBD1	TGTGCCAGTAGTCGGAGGGACAGGGGGCACTCTGGGGCCAACGTCCTGACTTTC	CASSRRDRGHSGANVLTF
-	TRBJ1-5	TRBV6-2/TRBV6-3	-	TGTGCCAGCAGTTACGGGTTTCCGCCCCAGCATTTT	CASSYGFPPQHF
-	TRBJ1-2	TRBV30	TRBD1	TGTGCCTGGAGCCGGGACAGGGAGGACTATGGCTACACCTTC	CAWSRDREDYGYTF
once	TRBJ2-1	TRBV30	TRBD2	TGTGCCTGGAGTTCGGGGGGTCGGCTGTTCTTC	CAWSSGGRLFF
once	TRBJ1-2	TRBV6-5	-	TGTGCCAGCACTTCGGGGTTCCTCGGGAACTATGGCTACACCTTC	CASTSGFLGNYGYTF
-	TRBJ1-2	TRBV4-3	-	TGCGCCAGCAGCCAAGATGCCCCCCCGGTCTCTAACTATGGCTACACCTTC	CASSQDAPPVSNYGYTF
-	TRBJ1-5	TRBV3-1/TRBV3-2	TRBD1	TGTGCCAGCAGCCGCACAGGGGATCAGCCCCAGCATTTT	CASSRTGDQPQHF
few	TRBJ1-5	TRBV28	-	TGTGCCAGCAGTTTAGTAGGGGCGAGCAATCAGCCCCAGCATTTT	CASSLVGASNQPQHF